The subject of this entry is one T cell receptor (beta chain). What it recognizes is unknown. A junction end diverges from the germline sequence, so it may reflect a read error. This CDR3 is 15 amino acids long. CDR1 and CDR2 (germline): SGHKS, YYEKEE (reference sequence). Template material for TCR beta VDJ and CDR3 profiling consisted of genomic DNA. TCRdb used MiXCR to reprocess the reads, holding one entry per CDR3 protein. The table has around 250,000 distinct CDR3 sequences, less than 85% seen once. All sequencing subjects had displayed CD8+CD57+ cell expansion on flow cytometry. Severe acquired aplastic anemia was present in every patient. Blood sampling was performed on the patients, and none of them had received therapy by then. The data belong to a study of CD8+CD57+ T cells in acquired aplastic anemia. The overall study: Mean yield of DNA from sorted CD4+ and CD8+ cells was about 3.2 ug.

Study findings and constraints: About 30 CD8+ CDR3 sequences occurred in both the patients and the controls.

Sequencing was carried out using sorted CD4+, CD8+, or CD8+CD57+ T cells (not recorded which) from PBMCs. The receptor was isolated from a human donor with aplastic anemia. This chain joins TRBV5-5 and TRBJ2-1; D is perhaps TRBD2 (6 bases). The CDR3 nucleotides are TGCGCCAGCACCCGGGACTTCAGCTCCTACAATGAGCAGTTCTTC. Its translation is CASTRDFSSYNEQFF.